The 4 T cell receptor beta chains presented below share a single source sample, sequenced in a study of regulatory T cells in long-lasting Graves disease. The time point was: persistent/refractory GD, antithyroid drugs over 5 years with positive TRAb. PBMC RNA served as the TCR library source. HTBI primers from iRepertoire and Arm-PCR of CDR3 regions yielded the TCR beta libraries. TCRdb called the multiplex PCR reads again in MiXCR, with one record for every CDR3 protein. The sample lists about 660,000 distinct CDR3 sequences; 30% were seen once. The source was peripheral blood mononuclear cells (PBMCs), collected when the disease was refractory, from a patient treated with antithyroid drugs. The receptors were gathered from a female donor with Graves disease.

DNA of the CDR3: TGTGCCAGCAGCCGTGCGGGGCCCACGGGAGAGACCCAGTACTTC. It codes for CASSRAGPTGETQYF. The gene calls are TRBV3-1 and TRBJ2-5; tentative D call: TRBD2 (6 bases). The CDR3 is 15 amino acids. CDR1 is LGHDT and CDR2 is YNNKEL in the germline V gene (reference sequence). Trimming removed 4 bases from V and 4 bases from J, with 16 bases in between.

The chain combines TRBV15 with TRBJ1-2; D is possibly TRBD1 (5 bases). Germline V gene sequence: CDR1 LNHNV, CDR2 YYDKDF (reference sequence). V lost 0 bases and J lost 8, with 10 bases in between. The CDR3 is 13 amino acids. The CDR3 here is CATSRDSGVGYTF. The CDR3 DNA sequence: TGTGCCACCAGCAGAGATTCGGGGGTAGGCTACACCTTC.

This clonotype has only one observation. This chain connects TRBV15 to TRBJ1-2; D not resolved. Trimming stripped 3 bases from V and 0 bases from J, with 8 bases between. The CDR3 is 14 residues long. Germline-derived CDR1 and CDR2 are LNHNV and YYDKDF (reference sequence). The CDR3 DNA reads TGTGCCACCAGCAGCCGGGAAGCTAACTATGGCTACACCTTC. It translates to CATSSREANYGYTF.

This rearrangement joins TRBV12-3 or TRBV12-4 to TRBJ2-5; TRBD1 agrees at 7 bases. The CDR3 is 14 amino acids. V was clipped by 3 bases and J by 2 bases; unmatched bases: 3. The CDR3 reads CASSLGQSQETQYF. Written as DNA, the CDR3 is TGTGCCAGCAGTTTGGGACAGTCTCAAGAGACCCAGTACTTC.